Listed below are T cell receptor beta chains from one sample, sequenced in a study of cytomegalovirus exposure and HLA in healthy donors. Only in-frame clones appear in the TCRdb table, and some are missing; sequencing was by immunoSEQ multiplex PCR. The table lists 200,000 to 250,000 clones. Sequencing used PBMCs. These receptors were obtained from a young woman in good health and CMV-seropositive. The CDR3 runs from the conserved cysteine through the conserved F or W. The order of the fields is V gene, D gene, CDR3 length, J gene, CDR3 protein, CDR3 DNA. D genes are given only for firm matches.

TRBV6-6,.,14,TRBJ2-1,CASTGASSYNEQFF,TGTGCCAGCACAGGGGCCAGCTCCTACAATGAGCAGTTCTTC
TRBV7-2,.,13,TRBJ2-5,CASSSSRQETQYF,TGTGCCAGCAGCAGTAGCCGCCAAGAGACCCAGTACTTC
TRBV29-1,TRBD1,12,TRBJ1-5,CSVRQGTQPQHF,TGCAGCGTTAGACAGGGTACTCAGCCCCAGCATTTT
TRBV7-9,.,11,TRBJ2-5,CASSLLYQQYF,.
TRBV6-1,TRBD1,14,TRBJ1-2,CASSLYTGGHGYTF,TGTGCCAGCAGTTTGTACACAGGGGGACATGGCTACACCTTC
TRBV6-5,TRBD1,13,TRBJ1-2,CASSPDRAAGYTF,TGTGCCAGCAGTCCCGACAGGGCGGCTGGCTACACCTTC
TRBV5-5,TRBD1,15,TRBJ2-1,CASSSTGQGYNEQFF,TGTGCCAGCAGCTCCACGGGACAGGGCTACAATGAGCAGTTCTTC
TRBV29-1,TRBD1,14,TRBJ2-7,CSVGDRGTSYEQYF,TGCAGCGTGGGAGACAGGGGAACCTCCTACGAGCAGTACTTC
TRBV7-2,TRBD2,17,TRBJ2-2,CARTRLAGGPFSGELFF,TGTGCCAGAACCCGACTAGCGGGGGGGCCATTTTCCGGGGAGCTGTTTTTT
TRBV6-5,.,15,TRBJ2-3,CASSIRDTLGDTQYF,TGTGCCAGCAGTATTCGGGACACCTTGGGAGATACGCAGTATTTT
TRBV18,TRBD1,15,TRBJ2-5,CASSPKGQGAATQYF,TGTGCCAGCTCACCTAAGGGACAGGGTGCGGCGACCCAGTACTTC